This TCR beta chain derives from a study of T cell clones after liver transplantation. Across the study: Liver transplant recipients had immunosuppression withdrawal attempted within 2 years. Three of the eight recipients were HCV-positive; the rest had non-autoimmune, non-viral transplant indications.

Some clones are missing from TCRdb's copy, which holds only in-frame ones; the method was immunoSEQ multiplex PCR. The sample shows tens of thousands of clones, roughly 74% of them seen only once. The TCR was taken from a human patient who received a liver transplant. T cells may partly derive from the graft donor. The sample was CD8+ T cells from blood, taken approximately 54 months after liver transplant.

The CDR3 region is CASSPSGRVKGEFF. The CDR3, as DNA: TGTGCCAGCAGTCCTTCGGGGAGGGTTAAGGGAGAGTTCTTC. This rearrangement joins TRBV28 to TRBJ2-1, with 7 bases matching TRBD2. In germline, CDR1 is MDHEN, CDR2 SYDVKM. Trimming took 5 bases from V and 14 from J; bases not matched to a gene: 15. The CDR3 consists of 14 residues.